This T cell receptor (beta chain) was documented in a study of PD-1 blockade in mismatch repair-deficient tumors. About the research overall: Patients had approximately 12 mismatch repair-deficient cancer types, all previously treated and progressing. Regarding the study as a whole: Tumor-resident clones, often absent from pretreatment blood, expanded after pembrolizumab and then contracted.

As concerns this clone: The antigen is not known.

V lost 6 bases and J 5 bases, leaving 16 bases between the germline ends. The CDR3 runs to 15 residues. Germline CDR1 and CDR2: MNHEY and SMNVEV (reference sequence). Libraries were prepared by immunoSEQ multiplex PCR; TCRdb keeps only in-frame clonotypes and omits some of them. The table includes some 10,000 clones, just over 90% detected once. Time point indicated: roughly 10-day in vitro stimulation with candidate neoantigen peptide 3. Cells were stimulated 10 days with each of under 10 ELISpot-reactive neoantigens. An identically run culture lacking peptide was the fold-change baseline. The sequence was obtained from an adult with mismatch repair-deficient cancer. Sequenced material: cells cultured in vitro, taken from a patient treated with pembrolizumab. The chain recombines TRBV27 with TRBJ2-2; possible D gene TRBD2, 6 bases. Here the CDR3 DNA reads TGTGCCAGCAGCCGCACCGGGACTCAAACCGGGGAGCTGTTTTTT. Protein sequence: CASSRTGTQTGELFF.